Below, 5 T cell receptor beta chains from the same sample are listed, as sequenced in a study of cytomegalovirus exposure and HLA in healthy donors. It was with 60 Vbeta and 13 Jbeta primers that the PCR ran. Only in-frame clones appear in the TCRdb table, and some are missing; sequencing was by immunoSEQ multiplex PCR. The repertoire has roughly 90,000 clones, around 82% of them found once; the top ten carry around 3.2%. The sequenced sample was PBMCs. These receptors all stem from a man younger than 40 in good health and CMV-seropositive.

In this sample, this clone turned up once. This chain links TRBV29-1 with TRBJ2-1, with D perhaps TRBD2 (5 bases). The CDR3 has 14 residues. From germline, CDR1 is SQVTM and CDR2 ANQGSEA. Trimming shortened V by 4 bases and J by 2 bases, and 12 bases separated the two germline ends. For the CDR3, the DNA is TGCAGCGTTGGTAAGGGTAGCGCCTACAATGAGCAGTTCTTC. Its protein product is CSVGKGSAYNEQFF.

The chain combines TRBV2 with TRBJ2-7; TRBD2 matches at 14 bases. CDR1 SNHLY and CDR2 FYNNEI come from the germline V gene. With 7 bases clipped from V and 6 bases from J, the junction kept 5 bases outside the gene matches. This CDR3 is built from 14 residues. For the CDR3, the DNA is TGTGCCAGCACTGGGACTAGCGGGAGTGGCGAGCAGTACTTC. This codes for CASTGTSGSGEQYF.

The rearrangement uses TRBV28 and TRBJ1-5; possible D gene TRBD1, 6 bases. V lost 6 bases, J lost 0 bases, and 12 bases lay in between. CDR1 is MDHEN and CDR2 is SYDVKM in the germline V gene. The CDR3 length is 15 residues. The CDR3 spells CASRRTVPSNQPQHF. For the CDR3, the DNA is TGTGCCAGCAGGCGGACAGTTCCTAGCAATCAGCCCCAGCATTTT.

The rearrangement joins TRBV19 to TRBJ1-5; perhaps TRBD1 as D (5 bases). The V gene lost 6 bases and the J gene lost 1 base, with 16 bases spanning the gap. The germline V gene has CDR1 LNHDA and CDR2 SQIVND (reference sequence). The CDR3 is made up of 16 amino acids. This CDR3 is CASRERVGASNQPQHF. Here the CDR3 DNA reads TGTGCCAGTAGGGAAAGAGTAGGGGCGAGCAATCAGCCCCAGCATTTT.

This chain links TRBV2 with TRBJ2-4, with D uncertain. The CDR3 loop spans 16 amino acids. Germline assignment: CDR1 SNHLY and CDR2 FYNNEI. Trimming left V 1 base short and J 3 bases short, with 13 bases between. CDR3 coding DNA: TGTGCCAGCAGTGAAGAACGACTTATCGGCAAAAACATTCAGTACTTC. Translated, it gives CASSEERLIGKNIQYF.